The T cell receptor beta chain under discussion was sequenced for a study of CD8 T cells in ankylosing spondylitis. The germline V gene has CDR1 SQVTM and CDR2 ANQGSEA. The J segment lost 4 bases and the V segment lost 7 bases, leaving 2 bases of the junction unmatched. The CDR3 runs 11 residues. In this sample, this clonotype turned up many times. Its specificity is not known. TCRdb processed the 5' RACE reads anew with MiXCR; each CDR3 protein has one entry. The profile shows approximately 550,000 distinct CDR3 sequences, roughly an eighth of them singletons. Study results and limitations: Seemingly characteristic of ankylosing spondylitis blood was a TCR beta motif consisting of about 8 highly homologous variants. Earlier authors reported some of these motif variants in reactive arthritis synovial fluid and blood. Reports say disease-linked clones showed up significantly more in matched ankylosing spondylitis synovial fluid.

The J gene is TRBJ1-2, the V gene TRBV29-1; 8 bases agree with TRBD1. The sample was blood, either unsorted or a sorted T cell fraction (not recorded which). This sequence was found in a male donor with ankylosing spondylitis. The CDR3 sequence is CSDGQGYGYTF. The CDR3 DNA follows: TGCAGCGACGGACAGGGCTATGGCTACACCTTC.